What follows are 2 T cell receptor beta chains derived from one specimen sequenced in a study of shared clonotypes between healthy human individuals (dated by TCRdb to 2020 to 2022). Libraries were prepared through the immunoSEQ multiplex PCR assay. TCRdb took this table from immuneACCESS and kept in-frame rearrangements with V and J called. Such tables lack part of the clones; where checked against another copy, unresolved V genes explain under half of the gap, and the rest is unexplained. Across this sample there are millions of clones, with around 93% seen only once. The ten largest clones represent more than 1.5% of the sample. CD8 naive samples were CD45RO-negative cells positively selected for CCR7, giving a CD45RA+CCR7+ population that excluded TemRA cells. Material for sequencing was naive CD8+ T cells from PBMCs. The label giving this sample's cell subset or site can be read as: CD45RA+CCR7+. Receptors originate from a young man in good health. Some clones in this sample may be carry-over from other donors' samples.

The chain carries TRBV19 and TRBJ2-1; 9 bases align to TRBD2. CDR1 and CDR2 (germline): LNHDA, SQIVND (reference sequence). This CDR3 contains 18 residues. Losses at the gene ends were 3 bases for V and 3 bases for J; bases not matched to a gene: 12. CDR3 loop: CASSINFVAGGYYNEQFF. CDR3 DNA: TGTGCCAGTAGTATTAATTTTGTGGCGGGAGGGTACTACAATGAGCAGTTCTTC.

The V call is TRBV4-3, the J call TRBJ2-3; 9 bases fit TRBD2. Per germline, CDR1 LGHNA and CDR2 YSLEER. After removal of 1 base from V and 3 bases from J, the junction contained 5 bases not matched to a gene. The CDR3 runs to 16 residues. CDR3: CASSQAALAGTDTQYF. In DNA form, the CDR3 reads TGCGCCAGCAGCCAAGCTGCTCTAGCGGGAACAGATACGCAGTATTTT.